This T cell receptor beta chain was captured by sequencing in a study of OX40 agonist ivuxolimab in advanced cancers. The study's findings and limits: Doses of 0.1 to 3.0 mg/kg were accompanied by clonal expansion of CD4+ and CD8+ blood T cells by week 6. Undetermined was the antigen specificity of the expanded peripheral T cells.

Prior autoimmune disease or systemic immunosuppression barred patients. The CDR3 sequence is 24 residues long. The V and J ends lost 4 bases and 2 bases, in that order; junction bases with no gene match: 27. CDR1 and CDR2 from the germline V gene are MNHEY and SMNVEV (reference sequence). As regards this clone: Its antigen is not identified.

The protocol was immunoSEQ multiplex PCR, while the TCRdb copy is restricted to in-frame clones and leaves out a portion. Here the sample spans 84,000 or so clones, roughly 84% being singletons. The TCR sequence derives from an adult with an advanced solid tumor such as melanoma, head and neck, liver or kidney cancer. The chain uses TRBV27 and TRBJ1-5, with 12 bases that match TRBD1. Sample: CD4+ or CD8+ T cells sorted from blood, taken in a trial of the OX40 agonist ivuxolimab. CDR3 DNA: TGTGCCAGCAGTTCAAAGCTTCTTCCCGGGACAGGGGGCAAATATAGGTATGGCAATCAGCCCCAGCATTTT. This encodes CASSSKLLPGTGGKYRYGNQPQHF.